Following are 32 T cell receptor beta chains from one sample sequenced in a study of early stage breast cancer tumors. Produced via immunoSEQ multiplex PCR; TCRdb's table is partial and in-frame only. Of over 6,500 clones in the sample, 62% are singletons; the top ten hold 5.5% to 8%. The sample taken for sequencing was breast tumor tissue. The receptor set was obtained from a person aged 70 to 79 with breast cancer.

V and J are TRBV5-1 and TRBJ1-6, with 7 bases lining up with TRBD1. V was clipped by 2 bases and J by 0 bases; unmatched bases: 5. CDR3 length: 17 amino acids. Per germline, CDR1 SGHRS and CDR2 YFSETQ. CDR3 nucleotides: TGCGCCAGCAGCTTAGGACAGGCCTCCTCCTATAATTCACCCCTCCACTTT. Translation: CASSLGQASSYNSPLHF.

This clone came up a few times. The chain couples TRBV6-6 to TRBJ2-1; 8 bases align to TRBD2. This CDR3 region has 12 residues. Germline V lookup: CDR1 MNHNY, CDR2 SVGAGI (reference sequence). V was clipped by 9 bases and J by 6 bases; unmatched bases: 4. The CDR3, as DNA: TGTGCCAGTGGACTAGCCGGCAATGAGCAGTTCTTC. It yields the protein CASGLAGNEQFF.

This clone was picked up a small number of times. V and J are TRBV2 and TRBJ1-5, with D possibly matching TRBD1 (5 bases). The CDR3 covers 13 residues. Trimming took off 5 bases at V and 6 bases at J, with 11 bases between the two ends. The V gene's germline CDR1 is SNHLY and CDR2 FYNNEI. The CDR3 here is CASSWGGVQPQHF. In DNA, the CDR3 is TGTGCCAGCAGTTGGGGGGGTGTTCAGCCCCAGCATTTT.

CDR3 bases: TGTGCCAGCAGGGCGGGACCCACGGGTGGCTACACCTTC. Its protein product is CASRAGPTGGYTF. This rearrangement joins TRBV28 to TRBJ1-2, with D possibly being TRBD1 (5 bases). Germline loops: CDR1 MDHEN, CDR2 SYDVKM. The CDR3 length is 13 residues. V shed 6 bases and J shed 7 bases, with 15 bases lying between them.

This chain uses TRBV7-9 with TRBJ2-2, with TRBD2 identical over 9 bases. Germline CDR1 and CDR2: SEHNR and FQNEAQ (reference sequence). The CDR3 spans 17 residues. V was pared by 5 bases and J by 4 bases, with 11 bases of the junction left unmatched. DNA of the CDR3: TGTGCCAGCAGCCAAGATTGGAGCGGGGGGATCACCGGGGAGCTGTTTTTT. Translated: CASSQDWSGGITGELFF.

V usage is TRBV9 and J usage is TRBJ2-3; the match to TRBD1 covers 9 bases. V lost 4 bases and J lost 5; bases outside the gene matches: 14. CDR3 length equals 17 residues. Germline V gives CDR1 SGDLS, CDR2 YYNGEE. The CDR3 DNA is TGTGCCAGCAGCACACCCACGGGACAGGGTAGAGGAGATACGCAGTATTTT. Translating gives CASSTPTGQGRGDTQYF.

This rearrangement joins TRBV5-1 to TRBJ1-1, with D perhaps matching TRBD1 (6 bases). CDR3 size: 13 residues. Germline loops: CDR1 SGHRS, CDR2 YFSETQ. V was cut by 3 bases and J by 1 base, with 7 bases left in between. CDR3 coding DNA: TGCGCCAGCAGCTGGGGACAGAACACTGAAGCTTTCTTT. Protein sequence: CASSWGQNTEAFF.

The chain combines TRBV28 with TRBJ1-4, with a tentative D call TRBD1 (5 bases). The germline V and J ends were trimmed by 6 bases and 4 bases, with 15 bases remaining between them. This CDR3 spans 15 amino acids. Looked up from germline, CDR1 is MDHEN and CDR2 is SYDVKM. DNA for the CDR3: TGTGCCAGCAGGTCGGGGGGAGCTAATAATGAAAAACTGTTTTTT. Its protein product is CASRSGGANNEKLFF.

The chain carries TRBV7-2 and TRBJ1-2, with D perhaps TRBD1 (6 bases). Germline assignment: CDR1 SGHTA and CDR2 FQGNSA. This CDR3 spans 13 amino acids. Trimming removed 5 bases from V and 2 bases from J, with 9 bases in between. CDR3 sequence (DNA): TGTGCCAGCAGCCGAACAGGGAACTATGGCTACACCTTC. Its protein is CASSRTGNYGYTF.

On this clone itself: One junction end does not reproduce the germline sequence, and a read error may be involved. This chain uses TRBV10-3 with TRBJ2-3; TRBD2 aligns across 7 bases. CDR1 is ENHRY, CDR2 SYGVKD, per germline. The CDR3 is made up of 16 amino acids. The CDR3 DNA sequence: TGTGCAATCAGTGAGTCGACGGGCGGGGGAGTGGATACGCAGTATTTT. This encodes CAISESTGGGVDTQYF.

The J gene is TRBJ2-1, the V gene TRBV7-3, with 12 nucleotides matching TRBD2. V trimming: 1 base; J trimming: 1 base; junction bases outside the gene matches: 2. The CDR3 extends over 17 amino acids. In germline, CDR1 is SGHTA, CDR2 FQGTGA. The DNA of the CDR3 is TGTGCCAGCAGCTTAAGGACTAGCGGGGCGTCCTACAATGAGCAGTTCTTC. Amino acids: CASSLRTSGASYNEQFF.

This rearrangement joins TRBV19 to TRBJ2-7, with 8 bases identical to TRBD2. The length of the CDR3 is 15 residues. Germline assignment: CDR1 LNHDA and CDR2 SQIVND (reference sequence). Trimming cost V 6 bases and J 2 bases; bases outside gene matches: 9. The CDR3 DNA is TGTGCCAGTAGGGGGGCGAGCGGGGGAACCTACGAGCAGTACTTC. Translating gives CASRGASGGTYEQYF.

CDR3 in DNA: TGTGCCAGCAGCTCCCCGTTGCGGCAGGGGGCGGGGGCTGAAGCTTTCTTT. Translating it yields CASSSPLRQGAGAEAFF. The chain carries TRBV5-6 and TRBJ1-1, with TRBD1 matching over 8 bases. V shed 3 bases, J shed 6 bases, and the junction held 16 bases outside the gene matches. From germline, CDR1 is SGHDT and CDR2 YYEEEE. The CDR3 spans 17 residues.

This clone was observed a few times. The rearrangement joins TRBV6-1 to TRBJ1-6, with TRBD1 identical over 9 bases. Germline CDR1 is MNHNS and CDR2 is SASEGT. The CDR3 spans 15 residues. The ends lost 5 bases at V and 6 bases at J; junction bases unmatched: 5. Here the CDR3 DNA reads TGTGCCAGCAGTATGACGACAGGGGGTAATTCACCCCTCCACTTT. It specifies CASSMTTGGNSPLHF.

This clone was detected only a few times. V and J are TRBV14 and TRBJ1-4; TRBD1 aligns across 12 bases. Germline CDR1 SGHDN, CDR2 FVKESK. The CDR3 covers 17 residues. J was trimmed by 8 bases and V by 4 bases; bases with no gene match: 11. The CDR3 nucleotides are TGTGCCAGCAGCCGCGTCCCGGGACAGGGGGCTCGGGAAAAACTGTTTTTT. Amino acid sequence: CASSRVPGQGAREKLFF.

V and J are TRBV5-1 and TRBJ2-7; 7 nucleotides agree with TRBD1. In germline, CDR1 is SGHRS, CDR2 YFSETQ. The CDR3 spans 14 residues. Trimming cost V 7 bases and J 5 bases; bases outside gene matches: 12. CDR3 DNA: TGCGCCAGCTCGAACGGACAGGAGATCGACGAGCAGTACTTC. Translated, it gives CASSNGQEIDEQYF.

V is TRBV30 and J is TRBJ2-3; no reliable D call. Trimming cost V 0 bases and J 4 bases, with 11 bases left between them. The CDR3 runs to 14 residues. Germline assignment: CDR1 GTSNPN and CDR2 SVGIG (reference sequence). The CDR3 bases are TGTGCCTGGAGTGTGGCAGGAATGGCAGATACGCAGTATTTT. Amino acids: CAWSVAGMADTQYF.

This sequence joins TRBV5-1 and TRBJ1-1, with D tentatively TRBD1 (5 bases). This CDR3 contains 13 residues. Looked up from germline, CDR1 is SGHRS and CDR2 is YFSETQ. Trimming removed 4 bases from V and 2 bases from J, with 9 bases in between. CDR3 sequence (DNA): TGCGCCAGCAGCCCGACAGCTAACACTGAAGCTTTCTTT. This translates into CASSPTANTEAFF.

V and J are TRBV10-3 and TRBJ2-2; TRBD1 is a possible D gene (5 bases). V was clipped by 10 bases and J by 1 base, with 16 bases between them. Germline loops: CDR1 ENHRY, CDR2 SYGVKD. CDR3 length: 15 amino acids. In nucleotides, the CDR3 is TGTGCCACTCTAGGGGCTAATAGGAACACCGGGGAGCTGTTTTTT. Its protein product is CATLGANRNTGELFF.

V is TRBV28 and J is TRBJ2-1; 10 nucleotides agree with TRBD2. The CDR3 is 17 residues long. Per germline, CDR1 MDHEN and CDR2 SYDVKM. Trimming removed 8 bases from V and 3 bases from J; junction bases left unmatched: 13. The CDR3: CASWRTSGGAGYNEQFF. The CDR3 bases are TGTGCCAGCTGGAGAACCAGCGGGGGGGCGGGCTACAATGAGCAGTTCTTC.

The chain recombines TRBV6-6 with TRBJ2-3; the D gene is possibly TRBD1 (5 bases). Trimming removed 5 bases from V and 0 bases from J, with 15 bases in between. This CDR3 region has 16 residues. Looked up from germline, CDR1 is MNHNY and CDR2 is SVGAGI (reference sequence). This CDR3 is CASSHPTGTSTDTQYF. As DNA, the CDR3 is TGTGCCAGCAGTCACCCAACAGGAACTAGCACAGATACGCAGTATTTT.

This chain uses TRBV4-3 with TRBJ1-2; TRBD1 might be the D (5 bases). Germline loops: CDR1 LGHNA, CDR2 YSLEER. V shed 0 bases and J shed 6 bases, with 11 bases lying between them. CDR3 size: 14 residues. CDR3 sequence reads: CASSQEGGRHGYTF. In nucleotides, the CDR3 is TGCGCCAGCAGCCAAGAGGGGGGACGGCATGGCTACACCTTC.

This chain joins TRBV7-9 and TRBJ2-7; TRBD2 matches 9 bases. The J segment lost 7 bases and the V segment lost 5 bases, leaving 9 bases of the junction unmatched. In germline, CDR1 is SEHNR, CDR2 FQNEAQ (reference sequence). The CDR3 is 14 amino acids. The CDR3 coding sequence is TGTGCCAGCAGCCAAGTAGCGGGAGAACCAGAGCAGTACTTC. It translates to CASSQVAGEPEQYF.

This clone was observed a few times. The chain carries TRBV30 and TRBJ2-2, with D perhaps matching TRBD2 (5 bases). This CDR3 region has 15 residues. V was pared by 0 bases and J by 6 bases, with 14 bases between. Germline lookup yields CDR1 GTSNPN and CDR2 SVGIG (reference sequence). DNA for the CDR3: TGTGCCTGGAGTGTAGGAGGTCCAAAACCCGGGGAGCTGTTTTTT. Translated: CAWSVGGPKPGELFF.

The chain is built from TRBV9 and TRBJ1-4; 10 bases fit TRBD1. J gave up 7 bases and V 4 bases, and 10 bases lay outside the gene matches. The length of the CDR3 is 16 residues. In germline, CDR1 is SGDLS, CDR2 YYNGEE. The CDR3 region is CASSPGDRGQGEKLFF. As DNA, the CDR3 is TGTGCCAGCAGCCCTGGGGACAGGGGCCAGGGTGAAAAACTGTTTTTT. The full variable domain, with the rest looked up from reference TRBV9 and TRBJ1-4, is DSGVTQTPKHLITATGQRVTLRCSPRSGDLSVYWYQQSLDQGLQFLIQYYNGEERAKGNILERFSAQQFPDLHSELNLSSLELGDSALYFCASSPGDRGQGEKLFFGSGTQLSVL.

In DNA form, the CDR3 reads TGTGCCAGCAGCCGATCCTTCGCCGGGACTAGCGGGGAAAACAATGAGCAGTTCTTC. Encoded protein: CASSRSFAGTSGENNEQFF. This rearrangement joins TRBV6-4 to TRBJ2-1, with 13 bases fitting TRBD2. Germline V lookup: CDR1 MRHNA, CDR2 SNTAGT. Trimming cost V 6 bases and J 5 bases; bases outside gene matches: 16. The CDR3 length is 19 residues.

This clone has just a few counts. The CDR3: CASSVSSGDNSPLHF. The CDR3 nucleotides are TGTGCCAGCAGCGTATCGTCAGGGGATAATTCACCCCTCCACTTT. The gene calls are TRBV9 and TRBJ1-6; D perhaps matches TRBD1 (6 bases). The length of the CDR3 is 15 residues. Trimming took off 1 base at V and 5 bases at J, with 10 bases between the two ends. The germline V gene encodes CDR1 SGDLS and CDR2 YYNGEE.

The chain employs TRBV11-2 and TRBJ2-1; a possible D gene is TRBD1 (6 bases). Germline assignment: CDR1 SGHAT and CDR2 FQNNGV. The CDR3 totals 11 residues. The V and J ends lost 11 bases and 3 bases respectively, with 8 bases between them. The CDR3 here is CAQGHYNEQFF. The CDR3 DNA sequence: TGTGCCCAGGGACACTACAATGAGCAGTTCTTC.

The rearrangement links TRBV19 to TRBJ1-6; D remains unclear. This CDR3 spans 11 amino acids. Germline values: CDR1 LNHDA, CDR2 SQIVND (reference sequence). Trimming removed 5 bases at V and 12 bases at J, with 8 bases between. The CDR3 sequence is CASSLPGPLHF. In nucleotides, the CDR3 is TGTGCCAGTAGTCTCCCGGGACCCCTCCACTTT.

The chain couples TRBV28 to TRBJ1-5; no definite D call. Germline V gene lookup returns CDR1 MDHEN and CDR2 SYDVKM. Deletions cut 5 bases from V and 1 base from J, with 18 bases between. This CDR3 comprises 17 residues. CDR3 nucleotides: TGTGCCAGCAGTCCCGCGCCGAGGGTTCGCAGCAATCAGCCCCAGCATTTT. It codes for CASSPAPRVRSNQPQHF.

In DNA form, the CDR3 reads TGTGCCAGCAGCATAAGCGGGGGGGCTACGCAGTATTTT. Translation gives CASSISGGATQYF. The gene calls are TRBV7-2 and TRBJ2-3; TRBD2 aligns across 10 bases. The CDR3 totals 13 residues. Germline V gene sequence: CDR1 SGHTA, CDR2 FQGNSA. Trimming removed 5 bases from V and 8 bases from J; junction bases left unmatched: 4. Combining the CDR3 with reference TRBV7-2 and TRBJ2-3 gives the whole variable domain GAGVSQSPSNKVTEKGKDVELRCDPISGHTALYWYRQSLGQGLEFLIYFQGNSAPDKSGLPSDRFSAERTGGSVSTLTIQRTQQEDSAVYLCASSISGGATQYFGPGTRLTVL.

The gene calls are TRBV7-8 and TRBJ2-3; D might be TRBD1 (5 bases). CDR1 is SGHVS and CDR2 is FQNEAQ in the germline V gene. With 4 bases removed from V and 8 bases from J, the gap between germline ends came to 10 bases. The CDR3 sequence is 12 residues long. The CDR3 here is CASSSRDATQYF. The CDR3 DNA reads TGTGCCAGCAGCTCCAGGGATGCTACGCAGTATTTT.